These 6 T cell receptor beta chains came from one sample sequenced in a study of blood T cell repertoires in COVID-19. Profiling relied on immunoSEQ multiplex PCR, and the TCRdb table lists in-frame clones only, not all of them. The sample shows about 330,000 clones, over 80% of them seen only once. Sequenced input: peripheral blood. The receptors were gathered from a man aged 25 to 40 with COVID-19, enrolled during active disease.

The CDR3 region is CASTKRPSTDTQYF. In nucleotides, the CDR3 is TGTGCCAGCACGAAGCGCCCTAGCACAGATACGCAGTATTTT. The chain carries TRBV2 and TRBJ2-3, with unresolved D. The V gene lost 7 bases and the J gene lost 0 bases, with 11 bases spanning the gap. Germline CDR1 SNHLY, CDR2 FYNNEI. The CDR3 consists of 14 residues.

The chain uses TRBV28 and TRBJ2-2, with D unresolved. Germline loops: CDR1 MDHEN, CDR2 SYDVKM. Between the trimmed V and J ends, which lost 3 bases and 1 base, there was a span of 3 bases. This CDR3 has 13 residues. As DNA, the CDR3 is TGTGCCAGCAGTTTGAGGAACACCGGGGAGCTGTTTTTT. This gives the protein CASSLRNTGELFF.

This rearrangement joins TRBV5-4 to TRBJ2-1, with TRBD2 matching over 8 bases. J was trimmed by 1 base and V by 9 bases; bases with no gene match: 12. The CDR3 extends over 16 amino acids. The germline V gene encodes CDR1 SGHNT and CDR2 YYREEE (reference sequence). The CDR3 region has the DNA TGTGCCATACCGGGAGGGGGGGCCCTTTCCTACAATGAGCAGTTCTTC. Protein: CAIPGGGALSYNEQFF.

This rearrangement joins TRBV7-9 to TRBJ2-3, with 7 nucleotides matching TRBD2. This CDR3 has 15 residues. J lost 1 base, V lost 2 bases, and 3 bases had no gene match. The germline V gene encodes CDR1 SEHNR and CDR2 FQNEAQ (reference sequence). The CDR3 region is CASSLQAGRTDTQYF. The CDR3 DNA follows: TGTGCCAGCAGCTTACAAGCGGGACGCACAGATACGCAGTATTTT.

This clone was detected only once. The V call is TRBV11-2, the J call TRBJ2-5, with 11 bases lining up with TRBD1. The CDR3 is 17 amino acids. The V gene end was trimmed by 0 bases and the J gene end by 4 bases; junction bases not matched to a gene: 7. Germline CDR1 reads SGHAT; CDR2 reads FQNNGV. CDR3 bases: TGTGCCAGCAGCTTAGAACGTCGGACAGGGGGCAGAGAGACCCAGTACTTC. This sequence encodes CASSLERRTGGRETQYF.

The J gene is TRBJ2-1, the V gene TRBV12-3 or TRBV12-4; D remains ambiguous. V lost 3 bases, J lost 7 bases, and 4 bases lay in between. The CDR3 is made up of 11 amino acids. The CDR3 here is CASSLRNEQFF. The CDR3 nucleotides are TGTGCCAGCAGTTTGAGGAATGAGCAGTTCTTC.